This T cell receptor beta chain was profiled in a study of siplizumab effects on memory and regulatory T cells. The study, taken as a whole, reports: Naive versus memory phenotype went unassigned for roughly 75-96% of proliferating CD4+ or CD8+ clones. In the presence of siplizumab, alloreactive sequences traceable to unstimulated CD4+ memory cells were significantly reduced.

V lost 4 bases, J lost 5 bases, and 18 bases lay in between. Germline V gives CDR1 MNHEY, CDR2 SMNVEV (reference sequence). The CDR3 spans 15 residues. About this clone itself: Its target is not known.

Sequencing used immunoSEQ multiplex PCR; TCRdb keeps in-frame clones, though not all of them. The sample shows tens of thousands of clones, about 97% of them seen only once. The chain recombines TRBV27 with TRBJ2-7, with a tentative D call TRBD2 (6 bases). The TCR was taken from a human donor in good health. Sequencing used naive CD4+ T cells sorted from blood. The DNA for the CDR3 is TGTGCCAGCAGTTCGGGACTCCTCCCCGCACACGAGCAGTACTTC. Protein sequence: CASSSGLLPAHEQYF.